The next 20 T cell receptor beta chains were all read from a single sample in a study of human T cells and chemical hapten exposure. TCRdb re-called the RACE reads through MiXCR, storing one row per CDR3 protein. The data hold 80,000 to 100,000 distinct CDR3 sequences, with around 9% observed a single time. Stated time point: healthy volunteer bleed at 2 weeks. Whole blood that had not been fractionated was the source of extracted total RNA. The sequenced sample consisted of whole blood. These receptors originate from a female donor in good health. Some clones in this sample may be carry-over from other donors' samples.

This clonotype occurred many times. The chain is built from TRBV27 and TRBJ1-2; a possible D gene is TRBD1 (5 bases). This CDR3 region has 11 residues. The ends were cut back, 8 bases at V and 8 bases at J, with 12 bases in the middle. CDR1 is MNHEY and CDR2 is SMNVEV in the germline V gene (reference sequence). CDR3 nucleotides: TGTGCCAGCTGGACAACCAGAGGCTACACCTTC. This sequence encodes CASWTTRGYTF.

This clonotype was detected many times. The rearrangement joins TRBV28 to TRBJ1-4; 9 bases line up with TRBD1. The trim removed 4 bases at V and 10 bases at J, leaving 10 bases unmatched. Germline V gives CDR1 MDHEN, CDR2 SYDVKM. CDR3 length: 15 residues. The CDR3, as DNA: TGTGCCAGCAGTTCCATGGGACAGGGTTACGGAAAACTGTTTTTT. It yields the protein CASSSMGQGYGKLFF.

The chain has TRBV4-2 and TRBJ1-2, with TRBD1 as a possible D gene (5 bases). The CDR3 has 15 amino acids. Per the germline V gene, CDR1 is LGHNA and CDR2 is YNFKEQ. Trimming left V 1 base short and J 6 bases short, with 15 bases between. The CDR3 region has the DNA TGTGCCAGCAGCCAAGGGACATTCCCGGCGGATGGCTACACCTTC. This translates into CASSQGTFPADGYTF.

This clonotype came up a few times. The CDR3 is CASSLLSSRQVNNYGYTF. The CDR3 DNA is TGCGCCAGCAGCCTTTTGTCGAGTCGTCAAGTTAATAACTATGGCTACACCTTC. This rearrangement joins TRBV4-1 to TRBJ1-2; D is undetermined. CDR1 MGHRA and CDR2 YSYEKL come from the germline V gene. Trimming pared 4 bases from V and 1 base from J, leaving 22 bases between. CDR3 size: 18 residues.

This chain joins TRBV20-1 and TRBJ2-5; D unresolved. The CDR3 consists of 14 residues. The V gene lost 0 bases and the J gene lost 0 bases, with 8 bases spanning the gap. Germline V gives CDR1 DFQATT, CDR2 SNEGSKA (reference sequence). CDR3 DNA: TGCAGTGCTAGAGATGGTCTGTACCAAGAGACCCAGTACTTC. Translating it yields CSARDGLYQETQYF.

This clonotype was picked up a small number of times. The CDR3 region is CASSFLYSNQPQHF. In DNA, the CDR3 is TGTGCCAGCAGTTTTCTATATTCGAATCAGCCCCAGCATTTT. The chain is built from TRBV28 and TRBJ1-5; D is undetermined. The germline V gene has CDR1 MDHEN and CDR2 SYDVKM. V was shortened by 3 bases and J by 4 bases, with 10 bases between the two germline ends. The CDR3 runs 14 residues.

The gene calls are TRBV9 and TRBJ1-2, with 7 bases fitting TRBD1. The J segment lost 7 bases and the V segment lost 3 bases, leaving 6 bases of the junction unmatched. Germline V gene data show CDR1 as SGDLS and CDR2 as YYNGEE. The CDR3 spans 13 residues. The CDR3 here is CASSDRGLLGYTF. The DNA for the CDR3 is TGTGCCAGCAGCGACAGGGGTTTGCTTGGCTACACCTTC.

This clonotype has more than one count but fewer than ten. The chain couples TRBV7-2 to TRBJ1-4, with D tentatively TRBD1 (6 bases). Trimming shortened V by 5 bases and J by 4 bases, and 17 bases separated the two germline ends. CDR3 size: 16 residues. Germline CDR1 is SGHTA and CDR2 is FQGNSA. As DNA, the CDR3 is TGTGCCAGCAGCCTGGACAGCCCCCTCCTTAATGAAAAACTGTTTTTT. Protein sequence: CASSLDSPLLNEKLFF.

The CDR3 sequence: CASRTDGQETQYF. The CDR3 nucleotides read TGCGCCAGCAGGACGGACGGACAAGAGACCCAGTACTTC. The chain has TRBV5-1 and TRBJ2-5; no definite D call. The V and J ends lost 5 bases and 2 bases respectively, with 10 bases between them. Germline V gives CDR1 SGHRS, CDR2 YFSETQ. This CDR3 region has 13 residues.

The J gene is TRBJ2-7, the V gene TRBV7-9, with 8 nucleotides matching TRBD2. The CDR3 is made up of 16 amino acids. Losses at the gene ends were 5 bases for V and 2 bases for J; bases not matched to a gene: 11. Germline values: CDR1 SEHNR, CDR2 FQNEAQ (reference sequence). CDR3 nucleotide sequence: TGTGCCAGCAGCCCCGGGGGGGCCCGTCTCCCCTACGAGCAGTACTTC. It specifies CASSPGGARLPYEQYF.

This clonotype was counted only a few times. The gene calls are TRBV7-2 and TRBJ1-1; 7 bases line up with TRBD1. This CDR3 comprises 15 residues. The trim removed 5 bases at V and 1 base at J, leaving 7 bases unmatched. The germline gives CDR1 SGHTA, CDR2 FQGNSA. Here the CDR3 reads CASSPQTGTNTEAFF. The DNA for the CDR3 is TGTGCCAGCAGCCCACAGACAGGGACGAACACTGAAGCTTTCTTT.

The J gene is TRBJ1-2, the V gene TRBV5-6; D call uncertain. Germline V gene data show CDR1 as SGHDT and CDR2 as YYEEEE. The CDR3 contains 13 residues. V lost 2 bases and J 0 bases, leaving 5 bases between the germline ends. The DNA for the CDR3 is TGTGCCAGCAGCTTCCAGGCTAACTATGGCTACACCTTC. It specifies CASSFQANYGYTF.

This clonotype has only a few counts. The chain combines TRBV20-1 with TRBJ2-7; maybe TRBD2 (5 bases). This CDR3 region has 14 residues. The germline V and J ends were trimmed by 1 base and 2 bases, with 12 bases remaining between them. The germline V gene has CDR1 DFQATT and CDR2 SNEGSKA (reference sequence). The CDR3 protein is CSARAVGETYEQYF. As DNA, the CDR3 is TGCAGTGCTAGAGCAGTGGGAGAGACCTACGAGCAGTACTTC.

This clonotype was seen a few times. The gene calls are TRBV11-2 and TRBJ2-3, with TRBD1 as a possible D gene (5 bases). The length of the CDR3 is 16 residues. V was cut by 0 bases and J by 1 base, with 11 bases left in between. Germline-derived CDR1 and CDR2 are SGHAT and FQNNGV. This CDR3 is CASSLDGAPGTDTQYF. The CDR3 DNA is TGTGCCAGCAGCTTAGATGGGGCGCCGGGCACAGATACGCAGTATTTT.

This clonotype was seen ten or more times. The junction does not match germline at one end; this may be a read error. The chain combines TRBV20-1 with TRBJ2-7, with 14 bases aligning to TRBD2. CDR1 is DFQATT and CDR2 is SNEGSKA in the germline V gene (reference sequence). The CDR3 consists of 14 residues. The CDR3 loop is CSARDPGLAGAFFF. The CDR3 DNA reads TGCAGTGCTAGAGATCCGGGACTAGCGGGAGCCTTTTTCTTC.

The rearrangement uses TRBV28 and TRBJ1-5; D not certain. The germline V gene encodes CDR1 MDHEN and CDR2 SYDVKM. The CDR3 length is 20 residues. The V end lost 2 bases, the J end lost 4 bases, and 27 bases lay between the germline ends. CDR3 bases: TGTGCCAGCAGTTTAATCAAATTCAAGGGTCCTGGGATCGGGAATCAGCCCCAGCATTTT. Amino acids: CASSLIKFKGPGIGNQPQHF.

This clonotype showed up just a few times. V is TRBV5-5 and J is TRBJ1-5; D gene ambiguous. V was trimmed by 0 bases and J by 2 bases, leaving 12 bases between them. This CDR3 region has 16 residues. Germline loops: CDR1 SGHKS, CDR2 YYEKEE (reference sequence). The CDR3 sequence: CASSLGASQGNQPQHF. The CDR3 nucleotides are TGTGCCAGCAGCTTGGGGGCCTCTCAGGGCAATCAGCCCCAGCATTTT. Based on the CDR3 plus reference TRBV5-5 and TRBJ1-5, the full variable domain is DAGVTQSPTHLIKTRGQQVTLRCSPISGHKSVSWYQQVLGQGPQFIFQYYEKEERGRGNFPDRFSARQFPNYSSELNVNALLLGDSALYLCASSLGASQGNQPQHFGDGTRLSIL.

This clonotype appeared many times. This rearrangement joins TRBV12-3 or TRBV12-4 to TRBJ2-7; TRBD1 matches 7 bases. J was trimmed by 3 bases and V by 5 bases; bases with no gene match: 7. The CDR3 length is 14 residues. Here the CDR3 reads CASSLTGDLYEQYF. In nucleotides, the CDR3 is TGTGCCAGCAGTCTAACAGGGGACCTCTACGAGCAGTACTTC.

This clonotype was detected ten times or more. DNA of the CDR3: TGCGCCAGCAGCCAAGATCTCCAGGCAGGATCTGGAAACACCATATATTTT. Encoded protein: CASSQDLQAGSGNTIYF. This chain joins TRBV4-3 and TRBJ1-3, with D uncertain. Germline V CDR1 and CDR2: LGHNA, YSLEER. Trimming took 0 bases from V and 1 from J, leaving 13 bases between them. The CDR3 length is 17 residues.

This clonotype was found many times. The CDR3 region has the DNA TGTGCCAGCACCCCCGACTTCGTGGCTGAAAAACTGTTTTTT. This sequence encodes CASTPDFVAEKLFF. This chain uses TRBV7-9 with TRBJ1-4; D ambiguous. This CDR3 comprises 14 residues. Germline CDR1 reads SEHNR; CDR2 reads FQNEAQ (reference sequence). V gave up 7 bases and J gave up 7 bases, with 16 bases separating them.